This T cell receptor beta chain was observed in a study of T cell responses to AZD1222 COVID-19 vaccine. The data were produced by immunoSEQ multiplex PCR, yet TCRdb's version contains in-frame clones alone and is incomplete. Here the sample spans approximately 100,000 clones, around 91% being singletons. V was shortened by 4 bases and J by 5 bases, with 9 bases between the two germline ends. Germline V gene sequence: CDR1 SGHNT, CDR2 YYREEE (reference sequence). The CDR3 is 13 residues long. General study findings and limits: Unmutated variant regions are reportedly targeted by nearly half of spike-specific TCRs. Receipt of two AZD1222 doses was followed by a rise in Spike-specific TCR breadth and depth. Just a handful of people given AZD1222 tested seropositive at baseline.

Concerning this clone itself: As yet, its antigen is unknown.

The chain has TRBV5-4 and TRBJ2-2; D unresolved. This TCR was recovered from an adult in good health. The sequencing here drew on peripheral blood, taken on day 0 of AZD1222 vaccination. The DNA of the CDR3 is TGTGCCAGCAGCCTTACTTTGACCGGGGAGCTGTTTTTT. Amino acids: CASSLTLTGELFF.